Each of the 18 T cell receptor beta chains below was sequenced from the same sample in a study of T cells in Graves' hyperthyroidism and ophthalmopathy. The CDR3 regions of TCR beta were amplified from RNA transcripts. Carried out on the TCR CDR3, a first-round RT-PCR used the HTBI primer set. One entry per CDR3 protein results from TCRdb running MiXCR on the multiplex PCR reads. The sample yields over 650,000 distinct CDR3 sequences, about 15% seen once. The sample consisted of blood. Receptor source: a man aged 18 to 35 with Graves' hyperthyroidism.

V gene TRBV28 combines with J gene TRBJ2-5, with D hard to call. Trimming cost V 5 bases and J 8 bases, with 15 bases left between them. Germline values: CDR1 MDHEN, CDR2 SYDVKM. This CDR3 is built from 13 residues. The CDR3 spells CASSPTSLLTQYF. The DNA of the CDR3 is TGTGCCAGCAGTCCCACGTCACTGTTAACCCAGTACTTC.

This clonotype was observed many times. V and J are TRBV27 and TRBJ2-2, with 7 bases fitting TRBD1. CDR3 length equals 13 residues. Per germline, CDR1 MNHEY and CDR2 SMNVEV (reference sequence). V shed 6 bases, J shed 6 bases, and the junction held 4 bases outside the gene matches. CDR3 coding DNA: TGTGCCAGCAGCAACGACAGGGCCGGGGAGCTGTTTTTT. It encodes CASSNDRAGELFF.

This chain uses TRBV6-5 with TRBJ2-5; 7 bases align to TRBD1. Looked up from germline, CDR1 is MNHEY and CDR2 is SVGAGI. J lost 5 bases, V lost 3 bases, and 9 bases had no gene match. The CDR3 has 15 amino acids. CDR3 nucleotides: TGTGCCAGCAGTTATCTGGGACAGCTACAGGAGACCCAGTACTTC. Translation gives CASSYLGQLQETQYF.

This clonotype has a handful of counts. This chain links TRBV19 with TRBJ1-2; D is uncertain. The CDR3 totals 13 residues. Trimming cost V 5 bases and J 1 base, with 8 bases left between them. CDR1 is LNHDA, CDR2 SQIVND, per germline (reference sequence). The CDR3, as DNA: TGTGCCAGTAGTGACGGATTTAACTATGGCTACACCTTC. Protein product: CASSDGFNYGYTF.

This clonotype was recorded many times. The chain employs TRBV2 and TRBJ1-2, with TRBD1 as a possible D gene (6 bases). There are 14 residues in the CDR3. Germline loops: CDR1 SNHLY, CDR2 FYNNEI. Trimming took off 7 bases at V and 0 bases at J, with 12 bases between the two ends. The CDR3 spells CASKGDTSNYGYTF. For the CDR3, the DNA is TGTGCCAGCAAAGGGGACACGTCTAACTATGGCTACACCTTC.

This clonotype has more than one count but fewer than ten. The chain is built from TRBV14 and TRBJ2-1; 8 bases fit TRBD1. Germline loops: CDR1 SGHDN, CDR2 FVKESK. The CDR3 has 16 amino acids. Trimming at V came to 1 base and at J to 6 bases, leaving 8 bases not matched to a gene. CDR3 in amino acids: CASSQVWQGATNEQFF. The DNA of the CDR3 is TGTGCCAGCAGCCAAGTCTGGCAGGGGGCGACCAATGAGCAGTTCTTC.

Ten or more counts support this clonotype. The CDR3 DNA reads TGTGCCAGCAGCAATCAGGGAAACAATCAGCCCCAGCATTTT. Translating gives CASSNQGNNQPQHF. J is TRBJ1-5 and V is TRBV2; tentative D call: TRBD1 (5 bases). Germline values: CDR1 SNHLY, CDR2 FYNNEI. Trimming removed 6 bases from V and 3 bases from J, with 12 bases in between. The CDR3 is 14 residues long.

This clonotype was found many times. This chain links TRBV2 with TRBJ1-5; TRBD1 matches 7 bases. The CDR3 length is 15 residues. V shed 6 bases, J shed 3 bases, and the junction held 8 bases outside the gene matches. The germline V gene encodes CDR1 SNHLY and CDR2 FYNNEI. The CDR3 DNA sequence: TGTGCCAGCAGCCCCGGACAGGCTAACAATCAGCCCCAGCATTTT. Translated: CASSPGQANNQPQHF.

This clonotype was found a few times. The rearrangement uses TRBV2 and TRBJ1-2, with a weak D call TRBD1 (5 bases). Trimming removed 10 bases at V and 4 bases at J, with 16 bases between. The CDR3 is 13 amino acids. CDR1 and CDR2 from the germline V gene are SNHLY and FYNNEI. This CDR3 reads CANRDGTFYGYTF. The CDR3 DNA follows: TGTGCCAACCGGGACGGCACCTTCTATGGCTACACCTTC.

This clonotype was counted a few times. This rearrangement joins TRBV7-9 to TRBJ1-2, with a possible D match to TRBD1 (6 bases). The CDR3 length is 14 residues. Germline V gives CDR1 SEHNR, CDR2 FQNEAQ (reference sequence). The V and J ends lost 1 base and 8 bases respectively, with 14 bases between them. CDR3 loop: CASSLGPGADGYTF. CDR3 sequence (DNA): TGTGCCAGCAGCTTAGGCCCGGGGGCGGACGGCTACACCTTC. The whole variable domain, filled in from reference TRBV7-9 and TRBJ1-2, reads DTGVSQNPRHKITKRGQNVTFRCDPISEHNRLYWYRQTLGQGPEFLTYFQNEAQLEKSRLLSDRFSAERPKGSFSTLEIQRTEQGDSAMYLCASSLGPGADGYTFGSGTRLTVV.

This sequence joins TRBV6-1 and TRBJ2-4; no firm D call. The germline gives CDR1 MNHNS, CDR2 SASEGT. The CDR3 is 14 amino acids. With 6 bases removed from V and 0 bases from J, the gap between germline ends came to 9 bases. The CDR3 region has the DNA TGTGCCAGCAGCCGACCCATAGCCAAAAACATTCAGTACTTC. Its translation is CASSRPIAKNIQYF.

This clonotype appeared many times. This rearrangement joins TRBV27 to TRBJ2-1; TRBD2 matches at 11 bases. Germline V gene data show CDR1 as MNHEY and CDR2 as SMNVEV (reference sequence). Unmatched junction bases numbered 7, after V lost 5 bases and J lost 1 base. The CDR3 runs 17 residues. CDR3 in amino acids: CASSTLLAGVSYNEQFF. The DNA of the CDR3 is TGTGCCAGCAGTACGCTACTAGCGGGAGTATCCTACAATGAGCAGTTCTTC.

This chain links TRBV7-2 with TRBJ2-5; 9 bases map to TRBD2. The CDR3 runs 15 residues. The V gene's germline CDR1 is SGHTA and CDR2 FQGNSA. J lost 5 bases, V lost 3 bases, and 7 bases had no gene match. CDR3 bases: TGTGCCAGCAGCTTCTGGCGGGAGGGGCGGGAGACCCAGTACTTC. Translation: CASSFWREGRETQYF.

In this sample, this clonotype turned up many times. This chain joins TRBV11-3 and TRBJ1-1; tentatively, D is TRBD1 (5 bases). There are 16 residues in the CDR3. V was trimmed by 0 bases and J by 1 base, leaving 12 bases between them. The germline CDR1 and CDR2 sequences are SGHNT and YENEEA. The CDR3 spells CASSLDGGIRNTEAFF. CDR3 DNA: TGTGCCAGCAGCTTAGATGGGGGGATACGGAACACTGAAGCTTTCTTT. The variable domain in full, with the rest retrieved from reference TRBV11-3 and TRBJ1-1, is EAGVVQSPRYKIIEKKQPVAFWCNPISGHNTLYWYLQNLGQGPELLIRYENEEAVDDSQLPKDRFSAERLKGVDSTLKIQPAELGDSAVYLCASSLDGGIRNTEAFFGQGTRLTVV.

The V gene is TRBV24-1, the J gene TRBJ2-1, with 15 bases matching TRBD2. CDR1 KGHDR and CDR2 SFDVKD come from the germline V gene. J lost 4 bases, V lost 4 bases, and 19 bases had no gene match. The CDR3 spans 22 residues. In DNA, the CDR3 is TGTGCCACCAGTGAAGGGAAACCGGCCGTTGGACTAGCGGGAGGGCTTTACAATGAGCAGTTCTTC. Residues: CATSEGKPAVGLAGGLYNEQFF.

This clonotype was observed at least ten times. The chain uses TRBV12-3 or TRBV12-4 and TRBJ2-1; 11 bases are shared with TRBD2. J gave up 4 bases and V 8 bases, and 7 bases lay outside the gene matches. The CDR3 contains 15 residues. As DNA, the CDR3 is TGTGCCAGCTTCCGAGGGACTAGCGGTTACAATGAGCAGTTCTTC. The encoded protein is CASFRGTSGYNEQFF.

This clonotype was seen a handful of times. The chain employs TRBV5-4 and TRBJ2-7, with unresolved D. Looked up from germline, CDR1 is SGHNT and CDR2 is YYREEE (reference sequence). This CDR3 has 14 residues. The V and J ends lost 0 bases and 7 bases respectively, with 14 bases between them. The CDR3 DNA follows: TGTGCCAGCAGCTTGGCCTCGGAGTCCGGGGAGCAGTACTTC. This gives the protein CASSLASESGEQYF.

At least ten counts were recorded for this clonotype. CDR3 DNA: TGTGCCAGCTCACCCAAGGACAGGGGGAACTATGGCTACACCTTC. The encoded protein is CASSPKDRGNYGYTF. This sequence joins TRBV18 and TRBJ1-2, with 10 nucleotides matching TRBD1. V lost 3 bases and J lost 2; bases outside the gene matches: 3. Germline CDR1 is KGHSH and CDR2 is LQKENI. The CDR3 is 15 residues long.